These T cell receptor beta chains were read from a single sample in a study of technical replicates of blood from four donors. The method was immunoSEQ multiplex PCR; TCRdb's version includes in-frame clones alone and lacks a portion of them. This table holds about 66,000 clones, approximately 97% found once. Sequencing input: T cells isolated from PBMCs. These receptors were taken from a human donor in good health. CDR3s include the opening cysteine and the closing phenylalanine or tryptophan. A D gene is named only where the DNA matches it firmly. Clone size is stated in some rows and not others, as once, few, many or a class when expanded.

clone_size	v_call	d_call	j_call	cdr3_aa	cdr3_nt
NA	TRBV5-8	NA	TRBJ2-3	CASGQTDTQYF	TGTGCCAGCGGACAGACAGATACGCAGTATTTT
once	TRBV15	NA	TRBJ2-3	CATAGISSRDTQYF	TGTGCCACCGCGGGGATTAGTTCGAGAGATACGCAGTATTTT
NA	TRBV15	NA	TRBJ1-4	CATSRTPGLKEKLFF	TGTGCCACCAGCAGAACCCCGGGACTCAAGGAAAAACTGTTTTTT
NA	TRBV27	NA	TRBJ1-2	CASSFLWRGPYRGYTF	TGTGCCAGCAGTTTCTTATGGAGGGGACCCTATAGGGGCTACACCTTC
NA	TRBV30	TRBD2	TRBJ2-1	CAWSVAGDGNEQFF	TGTGCCTGGAGTGTAGCGGGAGACGGGAATGAGCAGTTCTTC
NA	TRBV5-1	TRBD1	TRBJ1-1	CASSLRTGTEAFF	TGCGCCAGCAGCTTAAGGACAGGCACTGAAGCTTTCTTT
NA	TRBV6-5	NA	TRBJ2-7	CASSYRGGYEQYF	TGTGCCAGCAGTTACAGGGGGGGGTACGAGCAGTACTTC
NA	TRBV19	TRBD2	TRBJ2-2	CASRPTSGSNTGELFF	TGTGCCAGTAGACCTACTAGCGGATCGAACACCGGGGAGCTGTTTTTT
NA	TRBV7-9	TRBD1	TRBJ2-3	CASSGSGTEISDTQYF	TGTGCCAGCAGCGGCTCCGGGACAGAGATTTCAGATACGCAGTATTTT
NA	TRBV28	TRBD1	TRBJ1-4	CASRQGGEKLFF	TGTGCCAGCAGACAGGGGGGGGAAAAACTGTTTTTT
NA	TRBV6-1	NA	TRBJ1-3	CASIHEVVSGNTIYF	TGTGCCAGCATCCACGAGGTAGTCTCTGGAAACACCATATATTTT
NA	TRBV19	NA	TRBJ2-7	CASSIAYAEWRVEQYF	TGTGCCAGTAGTATCGCCTATGCCGAGTGGCGGGTCGAGCAGTACTTC
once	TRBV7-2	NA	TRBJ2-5	CASSLSGLGETQYF	TGTGCCAGCAGCTTAAGCGGACTTGGGGAGACCCAGTACTTC
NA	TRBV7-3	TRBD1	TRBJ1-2	CASSSGQGLSPYGYTF	TGTGCCAGCAGCTCCGGACAGGGTCTTTCTCCCTATGGCTACACCTTC
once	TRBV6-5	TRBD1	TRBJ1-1	CASSSTGTGKTEAFF	TGTGCCAGCAGTTCCACCGGGACAGGGAAAACTGAAGCTTTCTTT
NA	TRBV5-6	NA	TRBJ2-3	CASSLGGDPTDTQYF	TGTGCCAGCAGCTTGGGCGGGGATCCCACAGATACGCAGTATTTT
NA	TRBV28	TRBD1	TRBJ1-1	CASRSTGGGTEAFF	TGTGCCAGCAGATCTACAGGGGGGGGTACTGAAGCTTTCTTT
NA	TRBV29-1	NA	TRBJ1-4	CSMLRGNEKLFF	TGCAGCATGCTGCGGGGAAATGAAAAACTGTTTTTT
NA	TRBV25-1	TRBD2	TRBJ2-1	CASTGTSGSYEQFF	TGTGCCAGCACCGGGACTAGCGGGAGTTATGAGCAGTTCTTC
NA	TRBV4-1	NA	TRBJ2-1	CASSAYGNEQFF	TGCGCCAGCAGCGCCTATGGCAATGAGCAGTTCTTC